The 19 T cell receptor beta chains below all came from one sample that was sequenced in a study of CD8 T cells in Susac syndrome (dated by TCRdb to the late 2010s). Library preparation used the immunoSEQ multiplex PCR assay. RNA was extracted using the RNeasy kit, and roughly 0.5 to 1 ug of the RNA was reverse transcribed with random hexamers. TCRdb trimmed public reads at Q25 via fastp, called clones via MiXCR and kept in-frame beta chains. Every distinct CDR3 protein forms one entry, paired with its most common genes and DNA. The sample table records some 130,000 distinct CDR3 sequences; 80% of these occur just once. The ten largest clonotypes hold around 0.51% of the sample. The sequencing sample was made of CD8+ T cells from PBMCs. The source is a human donor with multiple sclerosis.

The chain links TRBV13 to TRBJ2-1; the D gene is possibly TRBD2 (5 bases). Germline CDR1 and CDR2: PRHDT and FYEKMQ (reference sequence). The V end lost 7 bases, the J end lost 5 bases, and 9 bases lay between the germline ends. The CDR3 spans 12 residues. The CDR3 loop is CASKGLDNEQFF. The CDR3 DNA is TGTGCCAGCAAAGGACTTGACAATGAGCAGTTCTTC.

V usage is TRBV10-3 and J usage is TRBJ2-7; perhaps TRBD2 as D (6 bases). The CDR3 is 13 amino acids. From germline, CDR1 is ENHRY and CDR2 SYGVKD. V was clipped by 8 bases and J by 1 base, with 12 bases between them. CDR3 DNA sequence: TGTGCCATCGGGCGGGAACAATCCTACGAGCAGTACGTC. Protein: CAIGREQSYEQYV.

This chain uses TRBV7-9 with TRBJ2-7; D may correspond to TRBD1 or TRBD2 (5 bases each). This CDR3 contains 18 residues. The V gene's germline CDR1 is SEHNR and CDR2 FQNEAQ (reference sequence). Deletions cut 3 bases from V and 0 bases from J, with 21 bases between. DNA of the CDR3: TGTGCCAGCAGCTTTGGAGTCTCGGGGACGGCTAGCTCCTACGAGCAGTACGTC. Its translation is CASSFGVSGTASSYEQYV.

This clonotype was found a few times. The chain joins TRBV18 to TRBJ2-7; D is tentatively TRBD1 or TRBD2 (5 bases each). The V end was cut by 3 bases, the J end by 4 bases, with 10 bases between. The CDR3 extends over 13 amino acids. CDR1 and CDR2 from the germline V gene are KGHSH and LQKENI. This CDR3 is CASSPRGGYEQYF. CDR3 DNA: TGTGCCAGCTCACCGAGGGGCGGGTACGAGCAGTACTTC.

J is TRBJ2-7 and V is TRBV7-6; TRBD1 matches 8 bases. The CDR3 loop spans 13 amino acids. Germline assignment: CDR1 SGHVS and CDR2 FNYEAQ. V shed 5 bases, J shed 4 bases, and the junction held 4 bases outside the gene matches. CDR3 sequence: CASSPGGEYEQYF. Written as DNA, the CDR3 is TGTGCCAGCAGCCCAGGGGGCGAGTACGAGCAGTACTTC.

The V gene is TRBV5-4, the J gene TRBJ1-1; no firm D call. V was shortened by 10 bases and J by 0 bases, with 13 bases between the two germline ends. There are 13 residues in the CDR3. Germline V CDR1 and CDR2: SGHNT, YYREEE (reference sequence). The CDR3 region is CAYRDGMNTEAFF. CDR3 DNA sequence: TGTGCCTACCGGGATGGTATGAACACTGAAGCTTTCTTT.

J is TRBJ2-2 and V is TRBV7-9; D may be TRBD1 or TRBD2 (6 bases each). V gave up 5 bases and J gave up 5 bases, with 9 bases separating them. Germline V gene data show CDR1 as SEHNR and CDR2 as FQNEAQ (reference sequence). The CDR3 is 13 amino acids. The chain's CDR3 is CASSRGGTGELFF. The CDR3, as DNA: TGTGCCAGCAGCAGAGGGGGGACCGGGGAGCTGTTTTTT.

The V gene is TRBV4-3, the J gene TRBJ2-2; D may be TRBD1 or TRBD2 (5 bases each). The length of the CDR3 is 17 residues. Germline V lookup: CDR1 LGHNA, CDR2 YSLEER. V gave up 0 bases and J gave up 6 bases, with 17 bases separating them. This chain's CDR3 is CASSQDLRLSGPGELFF. CDR3 DNA: TGCGCCAGCAGCCAAGATTTGAGGTTATCGGGACCCGGGGAGCTGTTTTTT.

The CDR3 DNA reads as TGTGCCAGCAGCGGAGTATACCAAGAGACCCAGTACTTC. Its protein product is CASSGVYQETQYF. V and J are TRBV7-2 and TRBJ2-5; D not resolved. The ends were cut back, 5 bases at V and 0 bases at J, with 7 bases in the middle. This CDR3 is built from 13 residues. Germline-derived CDR1 and CDR2 are SGHTA and FQGNSA.

The chain recombines TRBV30 with TRBJ1-2; 7 bases match TRBD1. The CDR3 consists of 13 residues. Germline V gene sequence: CDR1 GTSNPN, CDR2 SVGIG (reference sequence). The V gene end was trimmed by 6 bases and the J gene end by 6 bases; junction bases not matched to a gene: 10. The CDR3 loop is CACSSGGGNGYTF. The CDR3 DNA reads TGTGCCTGCTCATCAGGGGGTGGGAATGGCTACACCTTC.

The chain carries TRBV12-5 and TRBJ1-1; perhaps TRBD1 as D (5 bases). The length of the CDR3 is 14 residues. The V gene lost 7 bases and the J gene lost 7 bases, with 19 bases spanning the gap. Germline loops: CDR1 LGHNT, CDR2 FRNRAP. This chain's CDR3 is CASAPSGGKGEAFF. CDR3 coding DNA: TGTGCTAGTGCCCCCTCTGGGGGAAAAGGTGAAGCTTTCTTT.

The rearrangement links TRBV18 to TRBJ2-1; TRBD1 agrees at 9 bases. CDR3 size: 15 residues. The V gene's germline CDR1 is KGHSH and CDR2 LQKENI. Losses at the gene ends were 7 bases for V and 9 bases for J; bases not matched to a gene: 13. The chain's CDR3 is CASFKPGQGHGEQFF. The CDR3 DNA is TGTGCCAGCTTTAAACCGGGACAGGGACATGGTGAGCAGTTCTTC.

The rearrangement uses TRBV19 and TRBJ1-1, with unresolved D. The CDR3 is 10 residues long. The germline CDR1 and CDR2 sequences are LNHDA and SQIVND (reference sequence). Trimming shortened V by 7 bases and J by 8 bases, and 8 bases separated the two germline ends. The CDR3 DNA follows: TGTGCCAGTACGCACGGGGAAGCTTTCTTT. This translates into CASTHGEAFF.

The rearrangement joins TRBV7-8 to TRBJ1-1; no reliable D call. Germline V gene lookup returns CDR1 SGHVS and CDR2 FQNEAQ. V lost 1 base, J lost 1 base, and 13 bases lay in between. CDR3 length equals 16 residues. The CDR3 reads CASSLGPGGGNTEAFF. The CDR3 DNA sequence: TGTGCCAGCAGCTTAGGCCCGGGCGGCGGGAACACTGAAGCTTTCTTT.

This chain uses TRBV30 with TRBJ2-7, with D unclear. CDR1 GTSNPN and CDR2 SVGIG come from the germline V gene (reference sequence). The CDR3 is 11 residues long. V was cut by 0 bases and J by 7 bases, with 7 bases left in between. CDR3 nucleotide sequence: TGTGCCTGGAGTGTAGGCCCAGAGCAGTACGTC. Translation gives CAWSVGPEQYV.

This chain links TRBV5-1 with TRBJ2-7; D is possibly TRBD2 (6 bases). Trimming cost V 0 bases and J 2 bases, with 9 bases left between them. CDR1 SGHRS and CDR2 YFSETQ come from the germline V gene. This CDR3 is built from 14 residues. CDR3 sequence: CASSLAAGTYEQYF. CDR3 in DNA: TGCGCCAGCAGCTTGGCTGCGGGGACCTACGAGCAGTACTTC.

The chain links TRBV20-1 to TRBJ2-7, with 10 bases fitting TRBD1. The germline gives CDR1 DFQATT, CDR2 SNEGSKA (reference sequence). The V segment lost 7 bases and the J segment 3 bases; nucleotides outside the gene matches: 6. The CDR3 runs to 13 residues. CDR3 loop: CSGKDRGVYEQYF. The CDR3 DNA reads TGCAGTGGGAAGGACAGGGGGGTCTACGAGCAGTACTTC.

The V call is TRBV20-1, the J call TRBJ2-1; the D gene is possibly TRBD2 (5 bases). Germline V CDR1 and CDR2: DFQATT, SNEGSKA (reference sequence). V lost 1 base to trimming and J lost 2 bases, with 18 bases between them. The CDR3 sequence is 17 residues long. The DNA for the CDR3 is TGCAGTGCTAGAGGGGTAGGAAGTGGACTTACCTACAATGAGCAGTTCTTC. Its translation is CSARGVGSGLTYNEQFF.

The rearrangement joins TRBV12-3 or TRBV12-4 to TRBJ1-1; D is ambiguous. V gave up 6 bases and J gave up 0 bases, with 8 bases separating them. The CDR3 is 13 amino acids. The CDR3 here is CASSPYLNTEAFF. The CDR3 DNA reads TGTGCCAGCAGCCCTTACCTGAACACTGAAGCTTTCTTT.